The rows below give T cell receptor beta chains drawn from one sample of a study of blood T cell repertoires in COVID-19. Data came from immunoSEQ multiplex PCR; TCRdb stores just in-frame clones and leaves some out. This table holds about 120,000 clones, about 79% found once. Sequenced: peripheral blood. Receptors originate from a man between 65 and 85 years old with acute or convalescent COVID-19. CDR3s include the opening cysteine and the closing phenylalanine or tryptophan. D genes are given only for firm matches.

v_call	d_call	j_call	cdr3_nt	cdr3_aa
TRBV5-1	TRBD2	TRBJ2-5	TGCGCCAGCAGCCATGGGACTAGCGGGGGGGCGGAGACCCAGTACTTC	CASSHGTSGGAETQYF
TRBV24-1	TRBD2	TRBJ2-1	TGTGCCACCAGTGACCCTGCTAGCGGGGGGACTTACAATGAGCAGTTCTTC	CATSDPASGGTYNEQFF
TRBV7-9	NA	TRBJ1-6	TGTGCCAGCAGCTTAGGCGGCAGCCGTAATTCACCCCTCCACTTT	CASSLGGSRNSPLHF
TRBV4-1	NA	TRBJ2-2	TGCGCCAGCAGCGGCCGGTCGGGGAACACCGGGGAGCTGTTTTTT	CASSGRSGNTGELFF
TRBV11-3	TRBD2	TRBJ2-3	TGTGCCAGCAGCTCCGGACTAGCGGGGGGGCAAGATACGCAGTATTTT	CASSSGLAGGQDTQYF
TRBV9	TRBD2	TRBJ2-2	TGTGCCAGCAGCGTAGGTAGCGGGGGGCCACGGACCGGGGAGCTGTTTTTT	CASSVGSGGPRTGELFF
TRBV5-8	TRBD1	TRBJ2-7	TGTGCCAGCAGCTTGGTAATCCGACAGGGGCCCCCCCCCTACGAGCAGTACTTC	CASSLVIRQGPPPYEQYF
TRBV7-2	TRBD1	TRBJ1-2	TGTGCCAGCAGCTTAGCCGGGACAGGGCAAGTCTATGGCTACACCTTC	CASSLAGTGQVYGYTF
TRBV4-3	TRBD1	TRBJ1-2	TGCGCCAGCAGCCAAGAGGCCGGGGACAGAGGAGGCTACACCTTC	CASSQEAGDRGGYTF
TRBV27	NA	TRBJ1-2	TGTGCCAGCAGTTTAAGCCCCCTCAACGGACCGGGAGGGGGTGGCTACACCTTC	CASSLSPLNGPGGGGYTF
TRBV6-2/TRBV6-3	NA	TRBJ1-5	TGTGCCAGCAGCCTACGAGAACAGCCCCAGCATTTT	CASSLREQPQHF